This T cell receptor (beta chain) was identified during a study of blood T cell repertoires in COVID-19. As for the study in general: Spain, Italy and the United States supplied samples that represented acute and convalescent COVID-19. From T cells, B-cell-depleted T cells, or PBMCs came the material, which was cDNA or gDNA.

There are 15 residues in the CDR3. J gave up 7 bases and V 4 bases, and 10 bases lay outside the gene matches. Germline CDR1 SGHRS, CDR2 YFSETQ. Two negative PCRs, clearance, or symptom resolution were required of recovered Cohort 3 donors. The method was immunoSEQ multiplex PCR; TCRdb's version includes in-frame clones alone and lacks a portion of them. Of under 350,000 clones listed, roughly nine tenths are singletons. The J gene is TRBJ2-3, the V gene TRBV5-1; 9 bases match TRBD1. Material for sequencing was PBMCs or T cells enriched from blood (not recorded which). The TCR was taken from a woman aged 55 to 70 who had recovered from COVID-19. The chain's CDR3 is CASSQGGQGVNTQYF. In DNA, the CDR3 is TGCGCCAGCAGCCAAGGGGGACAGGGAGTAAATACGCAGTATTTT.